This TCR beta chain was obtained from a study of blood T cell repertoires in COVID-19. Turning to the study itself: T cells, B-cell-depleted T cells, or PBMCs provided the cDNA or gDNA that served as material.

How the authors handled the data: Scientists estimated how many nucleated cells there were by amplifying reference gene primers. Libraries were prepared by immunoSEQ multiplex PCR; TCRdb keeps only in-frame clonotypes and omits some of them. V, J and clone size are taken as reported in that table, and D and trimming were inferred from the DNA itself. Among about 200,000 clones listed, 76% were seen once. Participant age was about 18 to 95 years, and participants resided in fewer than 30 US areas. This CDR3 has 14 residues. From germline, CDR1 is LGHNT and CDR2 FRNRAP. V lost 5 bases and J 2 bases, leaving 12 bases between the germline ends.

The sequence was obtained from a woman between 50 and 59 years old with acute COVID-19. Specimen: PBMCs or T cells enriched from blood (not recorded which). The V and J genes are TRBV12-5 and TRBJ2-5; a weak D match, TRBD1 (6 bases). CDR3 residues: CASGRGDRQETQYF. DNA for the CDR3: TGTGCTAGTGGTCGGGGAGACAGGCAAGAGACCCAGTACTTC.